The 27 T cell receptor beta chains listed next were all sequenced from one sample in a study of OX40 agonist ivuxolimab in advanced cancers. Here immunoSEQ multiplex PCR was the method, and the copy in TCRdb shows in-frame clones only, minus some. The table lists around 100,000 clones, 80% to 95% of them singletons, with approximately 0.58% in the top ten. The sample in question was CD4+ or CD8+ T cells sorted from blood, obtained in a trial of the OX40 agonist ivuxolimab. Source of these receptors: an adult with an advanced solid tumor such as melanoma, head and neck, liver or kidney cancer.

The V gene is TRBV7-2, the J gene TRBJ2-5, with D hard to call. This CDR3 is 14 amino acids long. The germline gives CDR1 SGHTA, CDR2 FQGNSA. Trimming pared 1 base from V and 5 bases from J, leaving 11 bases between. CDR3 region: CASSLDISLETQYF. CDR3 bases: TGTGCCAGCAGCTTAGACATCTCCTTGGAGACCCAGTACTTC.

The chain links TRBV5-1 to TRBJ2-5; D unclear. CDR1 and CDR2 from the germline V gene are SGHRS and YFSETQ. V lost 0 bases and J 1 base, leaving 10 bases between the germline ends. CDR3 size: 15 residues. CDR3 protein: CASSLVVGSQETQYF. The CDR3 bases are TGCGCCAGCAGCTTGGTGGTAGGGTCCCAAGAGACCCAGTACTTC.

The gene calls are TRBV2 and TRBJ2-3; D may correspond to TRBD1 or TRBD2 (5 bases each). Deletions cut 4 bases from V and 0 bases from J, with 14 bases between. The CDR3 spans 16 residues. Germline lookup yields CDR1 SNHLY and CDR2 FYNNEI. This CDR3 reads CASSAPGRGSTDTQYF. Here the CDR3 DNA reads TGTGCCAGCAGTGCCCCGGGACGGGGTAGCACAGATACGCAGTATTTT.

In its sample, this clone was seen a few times. The gene calls are TRBV2 and TRBJ2-2; D call uncertain. The ends were cut back, 6 bases at V and 0 bases at J, with 8 bases in the middle. From germline, CDR1 is SNHLY and CDR2 FYNNEI. CDR3 length: 14 amino acids. CDR3 amino acids: CASSGNSNTGELFF. CDR3 bases: TGTGCCAGCAGCGGCAACTCGAACACCGGGGAGCTGTTTTTT.

The rearrangement uses TRBV7-2 and TRBJ2-1; 7 nucleotides line up with TRBD2. With V trimmed by 2 bases and J by 4 bases, 8 bases remained unmatched. Germline values: CDR1 SGHTA, CDR2 FQGNSA. The CDR3 is made up of 16 amino acids. In nucleotides, the CDR3 is TGTGCCAGCAGCTTAAGGGCCGGGAGGAATTACAATGAGCAGTTCTTC. Protein sequence: CASSLRAGRNYNEQFF. The whole variable domain, filled in from reference TRBV7-2 and TRBJ2-1, reads GAGVSQSPSNKVTEKGKDVELRCDPISGHTALYWYRQSLGQGLEFLIYFQGNSAPDKSGLPSDRFSAERTGGSVSTLTIQRTQQEDSAVYLCASSLRAGRNYNEQFFGPGTRLTVL.

The rearrangement uses TRBV19 and TRBJ1-1, with D unresolved. This CDR3 is 13 amino acids long. Per the germline V gene, CDR1 is LNHDA and CDR2 is SQIVND (reference sequence). The V end was cut by 4 bases, the J end by 3 bases, with 9 bases between. The CDR3: CASSNSRYTEAFF. The CDR3 nucleotides are TGTGCCAGTAGTAACAGCCGTTACACTGAAGCTTTCTTT.

The rearrangement links TRBV6-5 to TRBJ1-1; D possibly corresponds to TRBD1 (5 bases). This CDR3 contains 14 residues. V was trimmed by 4 bases and J by 7 bases, leaving 16 bases between them. The germline gives CDR1 MNHEY, CDR2 SVGAGI. CDR3 DNA sequence: TGTGCCAGCAGTTCCCAGATAGACAGCATTGAAGCTTTCTTT. It encodes CASSSQIDSIEAFF.

The chain has TRBV6-1 and TRBJ1-1; D might be TRBD1 (5 bases). V lost 5 bases, J lost 4 bases, and 14 bases lay in between. The V gene's germline CDR1 is MNHNS and CDR2 SASEGT. The length of the CDR3 is 14 residues. The CDR3 region is CASSLAGFSTEAFF. CDR3 sequence (DNA): TGTGCCAGCAGTCTAGCAGGGTTTTCCACTGAAGCTTTCTTT.

The chain carries TRBV2 and TRBJ2-7; D is perhaps TRBD1 (5 bases). Germline V gene sequence: CDR1 SNHLY, CDR2 FYNNEI. V was pared by 5 bases and J by 3 bases, with 11 bases between. There are 13 residues in the CDR3. CDR3 DNA: TGTGCCAGCAGTTACAGGACGCTCTACGAGCAGTACTTC. The encoded protein is CASSYRTLYEQYF. Full variable domain (rest looked up from reference TRBV2 and TRBJ2-7): EPEVTQTPSHQVTQMGQEVILRCVPISNHLYFYWYRQILGQKVEFLVSFYNNEISEKSEIFDDQFSVERPDGSNFTLKIRSTKLEDSAMYFCASSYRTLYEQYFGPGTRLTVT.

The table lists this clone with a few counts. The CDR3 protein is CASTPVEQYF. CDR3 DNA sequence: TGTGCCAGCACCCCGGTCGAGCAGTACTTC. The chain links TRBV7-9 to TRBJ2-7; the D is unclear. Deletions cut 7 bases from V and 6 bases from J, with 7 bases between. The CDR3 length is 10 residues. In germline, CDR1 is SEHNR, CDR2 FQNEAQ (reference sequence).

CDR3 region: CASKRSGQLSSGRGNEQFF. Written as DNA, the CDR3 is TGTGCCAGCAAAAGGTCGGGCCAGTTGTCTAGCGGGAGAGGGAATGAGCAGTTCTTC. The rearrangement links TRBV7-2 to TRBJ2-1; 10 bases are a match to TRBD2. The germline CDR1 and CDR2 sequences are SGHTA and FQGNSA. The CDR3 is made up of 19 amino acids. The ends lost 7 bases at V and 7 bases at J; junction bases unmatched: 22.

The V call is TRBV7-9, the J call TRBJ2-2; D remains ambiguous. The CDR3 consists of 13 residues. CDR1 is SEHNR, CDR2 FQNEAQ, per germline (reference sequence). With 0 bases removed from V and 5 bases from J, the gap between germline ends came to 4 bases. This CDR3 is CASSLAGTGELFF. DNA for the CDR3: TGTGCCAGCAGCTTAGCCGGGACCGGGGAGCTGTTTTTT.

This chain uses TRBV10-3 with TRBJ2-3, with D perhaps matching TRBD2 (6 bases). Germline V lookup: CDR1 ENHRY, CDR2 SYGVKD. Trimming took off 4 bases at V and 5 bases at J, with 10 bases between the two ends. The CDR3 covers 13 residues. The CDR3 nucleotides read TGTGCCATCAGTGGAGGAGCGGGAGATACGCAGTATTTT. It is translated as CAISGGAGDTQYF.

This clone was picked up one time. The V and J genes are TRBV4-2 and TRBJ2-3; D is unresolved. The V gene lost 0 bases and the J gene lost 2 bases, with 9 bases spanning the gap. Germline CDR1 is LGHNA and CDR2 is YNFKEQ. The CDR3 spans 15 residues. CDR3 in DNA: TGTGCCAGCAGCCAAGATTGGCAGTACACAGATACGCAGTATTTT. Protein sequence: CASSQDWQYTDTQYF.

This clone was seen just once. The chain has TRBV7-2 and TRBJ2-1; either TRBD1 or TRBD2 may fit D (6 bases each). The CDR3 sequence is 16 residues long. V lost 1 base to trimming and J lost 4 bases, with 14 bases between them. Germline V gene data show CDR1 as SGHTA and CDR2 as FQGNSA. This CDR3 reads CASSLGFGGLYNEQFF. The CDR3 coding sequence is TGTGCCAGCAGCTTAGGGTTTGGGGGGCTATACAATGAGCAGTTCTTC.

This rearrangement joins TRBV29-1 to TRBJ1-2; D may be TRBD1 (5 bases). Germline V gene data show CDR1 as SQVTM and CDR2 as ANQGSEA. The V end was cut by 3 bases, the J end by 8 bases, with 13 bases between. CDR3 length: 12 residues. The CDR3 spells CSVEDILRGYTF. For the CDR3, the DNA is TGCAGCGTTGAGGACATCCTGAGGGGCTACACCTTC. Full variable domain (missing parts from reference TRBV29-1 and TRBJ1-2): SAVISQKPSRDICQRGTSLTIQCQVDSQVTMMFWYRQQPGQSLTLIATANQGSEATYESGFVIDKFPISRPNLTFSTLTVSNMSPEDSSIYLCSVEDILRGYTFGSGTRLTVV.

J is TRBJ2-6 and V is TRBV7-6, with unresolved D. The germline gives CDR1 SGHVS, CDR2 FNYEAQ. The CDR3 contains 13 residues. Trimming took 6 bases from V and 6 from J, leaving 9 bases between them. Written as DNA, the CDR3 is TGTGCCAGCAGGGATAAAGCGGCCAACGTCCTGACTTTC. As protein: CASRDKAANVLTF.

This chain's CDR3 is CASSQDSRGNDGYTF. The CDR3 DNA follows: TGCGCCAGCAGCCAAGATAGTCGGGGGAACGATGGCTACACCTTC. The rearrangement uses TRBV4-3 and TRBJ1-2; TRBD1 is a possible D gene (5 bases). The V gene lost 0 bases and the J gene lost 6 bases, with 14 bases spanning the gap. Germline lookup yields CDR1 LGHNA and CDR2 YSLEER. CDR3 length equals 15 residues.

This rearrangement joins TRBV19 to TRBJ2-7; 9 bases fit TRBD1. Trimming removed 4 bases from V and 6 bases from J; junction bases left unmatched: 4. CDR3 size: 13 residues. Germline lookup yields CDR1 LNHDA and CDR2 SQIVND (reference sequence). The DNA for the CDR3 is TGTGCCAGTAGTACACAGGGGGCCCTCGAGCAGTACTTC. Its protein product is CASSTQGALEQYF. The complete variable domain, with remaining parts taken from reference TRBV19 and TRBJ2-7, reads DGGITQSPKYLFRKEGQNVTLSCEQNLNHDAMYWYRQDPGQGLRLIYYSQIVNDFQKGDIAEGYSVSREKKESFPLTVTSAQKNPTAFYLCASSTQGALEQYFGPGTRLTVT.

This clone was counted between two and nine times. The chain couples TRBV9 to TRBJ1-5; D is uncertain. V was cut by 2 bases and J by 5 bases, with 8 bases left in between. Germline V CDR1 and CDR2: SGDLS, YYNGEE. There are 13 residues in the CDR3. The CDR3 nucleotides read TGTGCCAGCAGCGTTACACCAGATCAGCCCCAGCATTTT. It is translated as CASSVTPDQPQHF.

This rearrangement joins TRBV9 to TRBJ2-1; 11 bases are shared with TRBD2. Germline CDR1 is SGDLS and CDR2 is YYNGEE. The J segment lost 1 base and the V segment lost 7 bases, leaving 13 bases of the junction unmatched. The CDR3 totals 18 residues. DNA of the CDR3: TGTGCCAGCGCCTCCAAACCTACTAGCGGGAGATCCTACAATGAGCAGTTCTTC. Protein sequence: CASASKPTSGRSYNEQFF.

The chain joins TRBV7-3 to TRBJ2-3, with D possibly being TRBD1 (6 bases). The CDR3 contains 13 residues. From germline, CDR1 is SGHTA and CDR2 FQGTGA. Deletions cut 4 bases from V and 13 bases from J, with 18 bases between. CDR3 region: CASSSPGQLFKYF. As DNA, the CDR3 is TGTGCCAGCAGCTCCCCAGGACAGCTTTTTAAGTATTTT.

Points on this clone: One end of the junction does not line up with germline, which may come from a read error. The gene calls are TRBV19 and TRBJ2-5; no clear D. Germline-derived CDR1 and CDR2 are LNHDA and SQIVND (reference sequence). This CDR3 comprises 14 residues. The CDR3 loop reads CASSINSLESVMDF. The DNA for the CDR3 is TGTGCCAGTAGTATTAACAGTCTGGAGTCAGTGATGGACTTC. The full variable domain, its missing parts supplied by reference TRBV19 and TRBJ2-5, is DGGITQSPKYLFRKEGQNVTLSCEQNLNHDAMYWYRQDPGQGLRLIYYSQIVNDFQKGDIAEGYSVSREKKESFPLTVTSAQKNPTAFYLCASSINSLESVMDFGPGTRLLVL.

With respect to this clone: Other nucleotide sequences in the sample specify the same CDR3. The chain employs TRBV30 and TRBJ1-5; D remains unclear. CDR3 length: 13 residues. Germline CDR1 reads GTSNPN; CDR2 reads SVGIG (reference sequence). The V gene lost 1 base and the J gene lost 2 bases, with 6 bases spanning the gap. Here the CDR3 reads CAWSGQGNQPQHF. Here the CDR3 DNA reads TGTGCCTGGAGTGGTCAGGGCAATCAGCCCCAGCATTTT.

This chain joins TRBV23-1 and TRBJ2-7; 8 nucleotides align to TRBD1. TRBV23-1 counts as an open reading frame of uncertain function. Trimming cost V 0 bases and J 1 base; bases outside gene matches: 8. CDR3 length: 17 amino acids. This CDR3 is CASSQSQDRVFSYEQYF. CDR3 bases: TGCGCCAGCAGTCAATCGCAGGACAGGGTTTTTTCCTACGAGCAGTACTTC.

V and J are TRBV5-1 and TRBJ2-5, with D hard to call. Trimming shortened V by 2 bases and J by 2 bases, and 7 bases separated the two germline ends. Germline V gives CDR1 SGHRS, CDR2 YFSETQ. The CDR3 spans 13 residues. The DNA of the CDR3 is TGCGCCAGCAGCTTCTGGCAGCAAGAGACCCAGTACTTC. Its protein is CASSFWQQETQYF.

This chain joins TRBV18 and TRBJ1-1; the D is unclear. V was shortened by 1 base and J by 1 base, with 7 bases between the two germline ends. Per the germline V gene, CDR1 is KGHSH and CDR2 is LQKENI. This CDR3 region has 14 residues. This CDR3 reads CASSPLQRNTEAFF. CDR3 bases: TGTGCCAGCTCACCACTTCAAAGGAACACTGAAGCTTTCTTT.